This T cell receptor beta chain came from a study of blood T cell repertoires in COVID-19. V lost 6 bases and J lost 5, with 17 bases in between. There are 14 residues in the CDR3. Germline CDR1 and CDR2: KGHSH and LQKENI. TCRdb's table, derived via immunoSEQ multiplex PCR, lists solely in-frame clones and lacks some. This table has roughly 100,000 clones, approximately 77% appearing once. The chain employs TRBV18 and TRBJ2-7, with D perhaps matching TRBD2 (5 bases). Input material: peripheral blood. This clonotype was obtained from an elderly woman with acute or convalescent COVID-19. CDR3 amino acids: CASSLRAEMDEQYF. In DNA form, the CDR3 reads TGTGCCAGCTCCCTGCGAGCGGAGATGGACGAGCAGTACTTC.